This T cell receptor beta chain emerged from a study of blood T cell repertoires in COVID-19 (dated by TCRdb to between 2020 and 2021). Study-wide context: Samples covering the acute and convalescent phases of COVID-19 were provided by collaborators in the United States, Italy and Spain. The dataset comprised deeply sampled blood TCRbeta repertoires from subjects exposed to, actively infected with, or recovered from COVID-19. The material from the prospective study consisted of cDNA or gDNA derived from T cells, B-cell-depleted T cells, or PBMCs. The sample metadata nearly always contained a de-identified subject ID, COVID-19 status, age in years and sex. The samples were drawn from two sources: the first 160 participants of the ongoing ImmuneRACE study, and over 950 subjects contributed by 6 global collaborators. A freely available public database, intended as a resource for researchers studying the immune response to SARS-CoV-2, is where the repertoires were released. Where available, HLA class I and class II types were taken from metadata supplied by the sample provider and were not determined by assay-based typing. What the authors observed across the whole study: Clinical and demographic metadata were provided uncurated, with the amount varying by source and participant.

The collaborating institutions used their own protocols to collect whole blood in K2EDTA tubes. For TCRbeta analysis, collaborator samples were shipped as frozen whole blood, as isolated PBMCs, or as DNA extracted from either sample type. The CDR3 sequence holds 19 residues, the cysteine and phenylalanine included. The only DNA kept is the CDR3, 57 bases in frame from the first base. The V end gives up 3 bases and the J end 5 bases, leaving 18 bases in the junction not matched to a gene. Via the germline V gene (reference sequence), CDR1 is DFQATT and CDR2 SNEGSKA. Comment on this clone: Its antigen remains undetermined. No much larger clonotype is one base removed from it; base qualities were not supplied.

The immunoSEQ Assay, a bias-controlled multiplex PCR, was used to amplify TCRbeta CDR3 regions from genomic DNA. The study's own analysis went as follows. The number of nucleated cells in each sample was estimated from the amplification of reference gene primers within the assay. To quantify the absolute abundance of each unique TCRbeta CDR3 rearrangement, sequence reads were collapsed and filtered. Productive Simpson clonality was computed per sample as the square root of Simpson's diversity index over productive rearrangements. The table was pulled from immuneACCESS by TCRdb, which kept in-frame rearrangements only. Such tables lose some clones; where checked, under half of the loss comes from unresolved V genes, and the rest has no known cause. V and J calls and clone size come straight from that table; D and trimming were deduced from the DNA. Recorded for this sample are 70,000 to 95,000 clones; almost 90% of them occurred a single time. Roughly 8.1% of the sample is in the top ten clones.

Here the chain combines TRBV20-1 and TRBJ2-2, with 10 bases in between that match TRBD2. Sequencing was performed on peripheral blood. The TCR originated in a woman aged 70-85 years with acute or convalescent COVID-19. The CDR3 is CSASGVREREGLGTGELFF. The DNA is TGCAGTGCTAGTGGGGTCAGGGAGCGGGAGGGCCTGGGAACCGGGGAGCTGTTTTTT.